These 18 T cell receptor beta chains were all obtained from the same sample, sequenced in a study of blood T cell repertoires in COVID-19. Profiling relied on immunoSEQ multiplex PCR, and the TCRdb table lists in-frame clones only, not all of them. The table records approximately 120,000 clones, about 87% of them present only once. The sample was peripheral blood. The receptors originated from a human donor in a cohort sampled during active COVID-19.

The rearrangement joins TRBV3-1 (or the pseudogene TRBV3-2) to TRBJ1-4; TRBD1 might be the D (5 bases). The CDR3 extends over 15 amino acids. V dropped 0 bases and J dropped 4 bases, with 9 bases sitting between them. CDR1 and CDR2 from the germline V gene are LGHDT and YNNKEL (reference sequence). CDR3 nucleotide sequence: TGTGCCAGCAGCCAAGATGCCAGGGATAATGAAAAACTGTTTTTT. Protein product: CASSQDARDNEKLFF.

This chain joins TRBV28 and TRBJ1-4; maybe TRBD1 (6 bases). This CDR3 is 13 amino acids long. Germline CDR1 is MDHEN and CDR2 is SYDVKM. V lost 6 bases, J lost 3 bases, and 8 bases lay in between. The CDR3 bases are TGTGCCAGCAGGGGGGCAGCTAATGAAAAACTGTTTTTT. Protein product: CASRGAANEKLFF.

V gene TRBV11-3 combines with J gene TRBJ2-5; tentative D call: TRBD2 (6 bases). This CDR3 spans 15 amino acids. V lost 1 base and J 1 base, leaving 10 bases between the germline ends. CDR1 is SGHNT, CDR2 YENEEA, per germline. The CDR3 sequence is CASSLGMRGQETQYF. The CDR3 nucleotides are TGTGCCAGCAGCTTAGGTATGCGGGGCCAAGAGACCCAGTACTTC. Together with reference TRBV11-3 and TRBJ2-5, the CDR3 gives the full variable domain: EAGVVQSPRYKIIEKKQPVAFWCNPISGHNTLYWYLQNLGQGPELLIRYENEEAVDDSQLPKDRFSAERLKGVDSTLKIQPAELGDSAVYLCASSLGMRGQETQYFGPGTRLLVL.

The table lists this clone with a count of one. The V gene is TRBV5-4, the J gene TRBJ2-3, with TRBD2 identical over 14 bases. There are 16 residues in the CDR3. Germline V gene data show CDR1 as SGHNT and CDR2 as YYREEE (reference sequence). V lost 4 bases and J lost 6; bases outside the gene matches: 7. The chain's CDR3 is CASSLRLAGGPDTQYF. Here the CDR3 DNA reads TGTGCCAGCAGCCTTCGACTAGCGGGAGGGCCCGATACGCAGTATTTT.

In its sample, this clone was seen a few times. CDR3 in DNA: TGTGCCAGCAGTTTATCCAGGGCCCACGAGCAGTACTTC. This encodes CASSLSRAHEQYF. This sequence joins TRBV27 and TRBJ2-7; tentatively, D is TRBD1 (5 bases). The CDR3 sequence is 13 residues long. V dropped 0 bases and J dropped 5 bases, with 8 bases sitting between them. Per the germline V gene, CDR1 is MNHEY and CDR2 is SMNVEV (reference sequence).

The chain couples TRBV4-1 to TRBJ1-2; D not certain. Looked up from germline, CDR1 is MGHRA and CDR2 is YSYEKL. This CDR3 region has 15 residues. Trimming cost V 0 bases and J 2 bases, with 10 bases left between them. CDR3 nucleotides: TGCGCCAGCAGCCAAGATCGTGGAGAAAACTATGGCTACACCTTC. Its translation is CASSQDRGENYGYTF.

The chain has TRBV7-9 and TRBJ2-1; TRBD2 aligns across 11 bases. The germline gives CDR1 SEHNR, CDR2 FQNEAQ (reference sequence). The V gene end was trimmed by 5 bases and the J gene end by 10 bases; junction bases not matched to a gene: 13. CDR3 length equals 16 residues. The CDR3 loop is CASSTASGRYLGEQFF. CDR3 bases: TGTGCCAGCAGCACCGCTAGCGGGAGGTATCTTGGAGAGCAGTTCTTC.

In DNA form, the CDR3 reads TGTGCCAGCAGTGACAAGGCGTCCTACGAGCAGTACTTC. Translated, it gives CASSDKASYEQYF. The gene calls are TRBV27 and TRBJ2-7; no definite D call. Trimming stripped 5 bases from V and 1 base from J, with 9 bases between. The CDR3 has 13 residues. Germline CDR1 and CDR2: MNHEY and SMNVEV (reference sequence).

This clone was seen just once. The chain combines TRBV9 with TRBJ2-1, with TRBD2 as a possible D gene (5 bases). CDR3 length: 15 amino acids. The germline V gene encodes CDR1 SGDLS and CDR2 YYNGEE. V dropped 3 bases and J dropped 0 bases, with 10 bases sitting between them. Written as DNA, the CDR3 is TGTGCCAGCAGCGGGAGCGGAAGCTCCTACAATGAGCAGTTCTTC. The encoded protein is CASSGSGSSYNEQFF. The whole variable domain, remainder taken from reference TRBV9 and TRBJ2-1, is DSGVTQTPKHLITATGQRVTLRCSPRSGDLSVYWYQQSLDQGLQFLIQYYNGEERAKGNILERFSAQQFPDLHSELNLSSLELGDSALYFCASSGSGSSYNEQFFGPGTRLTVL.

The chain uses TRBV15 and TRBJ2-7; the D gene is possibly TRBD1 (5 bases). Per germline, CDR1 LNHNV and CDR2 YYDKDF (reference sequence). This CDR3 has 16 amino acids. V lost 0 bases and J lost 1, with 13 bases in between. The CDR3 nucleotides read TGTGCCACCAGCAGAGAAAAAGGGGCCAGATCCTACGAGCAGTACTTC. Its translation is CATSREKGARSYEQYF.

The chain links TRBV7-9 to TRBJ1-4; 9 bases map to TRBD1. There are 15 residues in the CDR3. CDR1 and CDR2 from the germline V gene are SEHNR and FQNEAQ (reference sequence). Trimming took 4 bases from V and 6 from J; bases not matched to a gene: 6. The CDR3 spells CASSSNRGPDEKLFF. In DNA, the CDR3 is TGTGCCAGCAGCTCCAACAGGGGGCCTGATGAAAAACTGTTTTTT.

This clone occurred once. The chain carries TRBV12-3 or TRBV12-4 and TRBJ1-1, with 8 bases identical to TRBD1. The CDR3 has 13 amino acids. V dropped 6 bases and J dropped 3; count of bases not matched to a gene: 3. The CDR3 spells CASRVQGDTEAFF. The CDR3 DNA is TGTGCCAGCAGGGTACAGGGGGACACTGAAGCTTTCTTT.

This rearrangement joins TRBV4-3 to TRBJ2-2; 7 nucleotides line up with TRBD1. Looked up from germline, CDR1 is LGHNA and CDR2 is YSLEER. The length of the CDR3 is 17 residues. V dropped 4 bases and J dropped 3; count of bases not matched to a gene: 11. Written as DNA, the CDR3 is TGCGCCAGCAGCCGATCACAGGGGTTAAGGGACACCGGGGAGCTGTTTTTT. Its protein is CASSRSQGLRDTGELFF.

The rearrangement uses TRBV6-1 and TRBJ2-7; TRBD1 matches at 8 bases. Germline loops: CDR1 MNHNS, CDR2 SASEGT. Trimming cost V 2 bases and J 0 bases; bases outside gene matches: 3. The CDR3 extends over 15 amino acids. The CDR3 nucleotides read TGTGCCAGCAGTGAAAGACAGGGGAGCTCCTACGAGCAGTACTTC. Its protein product is CASSERQGSSYEQYF.

The chain carries TRBV6-2 or TRBV6-3 and TRBJ2-7; D possibly corresponds to TRBD1 (6 bases). Trimming removed 5 bases from V and 4 bases from J, with 33 bases in between. The germline V gene encodes CDR1 MNHEY and CDR2 SVGEGT. The CDR3 length is 20 residues. CDR3 nucleotide sequence: TGTGCCAGCAGTCAAGGCGCAAGACGGGACACCTTCAAGAGGATGTACGAGCAGTACTTC. It yields the protein CASSQGARRDTFKRMYEQYF.

The chain has TRBV3-1 (or the pseudogene TRBV3-2) and TRBJ2-4, with 11 bases identical to TRBD1. The V gene end was trimmed by 1 base and the J gene end by 5 bases; junction bases not matched to a gene: 7. The CDR3 extends over 17 amino acids. CDR1 LGHDT and CDR2 YNNKEL come from the germline V gene (reference sequence). In DNA form, the CDR3 reads TGTGCCAGCAGCCAAGTCCCGGGACAGGGGGTGGAAAACATTCAGTACTTC. Amino acids: CASSQVPGQGVENIQYF.

V and J are TRBV6-5 and TRBJ2-2; D is perhaps TRBD2 (5 bases). Per the germline V gene, CDR1 is MNHEY and CDR2 is SVGAGI. Trimming took 6 bases from V and 6 from J, leaving 17 bases between them. The CDR3 length is 15 residues. The CDR3 coding sequence is TGTGCCAGCAGCCCCCTTAGCGTGAGCGCCGGGGAGCTGTTTTTT. Protein sequence: CASSPLSVSAGELFF.

The chain couples TRBV2 to TRBJ2-2, with D maybe TRBD2 (6 bases). This CDR3 is built from 16 residues. V shed 1 base and J shed 5 bases, with 14 bases lying between them. The germline CDR1 and CDR2 sequences are SNHLY and FYNNEI. The CDR3 spells CASSEGRGAVTGELFF. In DNA, the CDR3 is TGTGCCAGCAGTGAAGGTCGCGGGGCGGTGACCGGGGAGCTGTTTTTT. The full variable domain, with the rest looked up from reference TRBV2 and TRBJ2-2, is EPEVTQTPSHQVTQMGQEVILRCVPISNHLYFYWYRQILGQKVEFLVSFYNNEISEKSEIFDDQFSVERPDGSNFTLKIRSTKLEDSAMYFCASSEGRGAVTGELFFGEGSRLTVL.